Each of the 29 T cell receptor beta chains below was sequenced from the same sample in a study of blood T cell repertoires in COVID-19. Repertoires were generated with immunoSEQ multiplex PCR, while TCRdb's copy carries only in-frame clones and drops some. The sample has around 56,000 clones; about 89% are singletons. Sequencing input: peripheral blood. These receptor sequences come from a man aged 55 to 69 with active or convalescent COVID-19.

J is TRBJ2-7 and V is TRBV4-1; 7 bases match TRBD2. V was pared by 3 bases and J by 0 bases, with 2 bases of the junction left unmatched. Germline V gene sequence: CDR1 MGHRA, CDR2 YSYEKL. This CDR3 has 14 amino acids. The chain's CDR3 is CASSHSSGSYEQYF. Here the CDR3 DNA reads TGCGCCAGCAGCCACTCTAGCGGCTCCTACGAGCAGTACTTC.

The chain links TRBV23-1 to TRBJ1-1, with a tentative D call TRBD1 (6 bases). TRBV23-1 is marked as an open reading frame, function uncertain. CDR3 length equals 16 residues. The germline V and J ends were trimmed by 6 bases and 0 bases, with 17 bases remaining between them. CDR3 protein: CASSRGGPTMNTEAFF. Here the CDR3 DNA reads TGCGCCAGCAGCAGGGGTGGACCTACTATGAACACTGAAGCTTTCTTT.

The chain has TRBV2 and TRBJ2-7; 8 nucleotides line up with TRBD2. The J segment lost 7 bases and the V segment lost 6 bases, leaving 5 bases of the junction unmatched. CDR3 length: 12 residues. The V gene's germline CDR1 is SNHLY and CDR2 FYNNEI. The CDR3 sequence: CASSRLAREQYF. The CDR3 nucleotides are TGTGCCAGCAGCAGACTAGCGAGGGAGCAGTACTTC.

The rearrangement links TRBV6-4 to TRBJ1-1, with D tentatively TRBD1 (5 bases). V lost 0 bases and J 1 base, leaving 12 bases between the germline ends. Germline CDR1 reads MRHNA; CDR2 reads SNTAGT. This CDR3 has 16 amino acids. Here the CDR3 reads CASSDSWGGSNTEAFF. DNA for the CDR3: TGTGCCAGCAGTGACTCATGGGGCGGTTCGAACACTGAAGCTTTCTTT.

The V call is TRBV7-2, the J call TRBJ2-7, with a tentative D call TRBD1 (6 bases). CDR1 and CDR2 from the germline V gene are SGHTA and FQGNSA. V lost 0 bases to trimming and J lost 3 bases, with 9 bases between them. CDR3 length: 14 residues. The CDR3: CASSLAQGNYEQYF. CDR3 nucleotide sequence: TGTGCCAGCAGCTTAGCCCAGGGGAACTACGAGCAGTACTTC.

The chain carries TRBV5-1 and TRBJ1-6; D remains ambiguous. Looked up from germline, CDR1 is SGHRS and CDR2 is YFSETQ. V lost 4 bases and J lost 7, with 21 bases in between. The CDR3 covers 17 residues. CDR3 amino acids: CASSRMAGTNFNSPLHF. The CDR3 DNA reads TGCGCCAGCAGCCGAATGGCGGGAACGAATTTCAATTCACCCCTCCACTTT.

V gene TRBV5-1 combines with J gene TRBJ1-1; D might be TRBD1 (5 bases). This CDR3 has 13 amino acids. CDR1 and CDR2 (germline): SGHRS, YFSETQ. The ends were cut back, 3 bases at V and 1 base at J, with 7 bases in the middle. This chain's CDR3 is CASSSGQNTEAFF. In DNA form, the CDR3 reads TGCGCCAGCAGCTCTGGACAGAACACTGAAGCTTTCTTT. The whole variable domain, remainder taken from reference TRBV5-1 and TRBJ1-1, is KAGVTQTPRYLIKTRGQQVTLSCSPISGHRSVSWYQQTPGQGLQFLFEYFSETQRNKGNFPGRFSGRQFSNSRSEMNVSTLELGDSALYLCASSSGQNTEAFFGQGTRLTVV.

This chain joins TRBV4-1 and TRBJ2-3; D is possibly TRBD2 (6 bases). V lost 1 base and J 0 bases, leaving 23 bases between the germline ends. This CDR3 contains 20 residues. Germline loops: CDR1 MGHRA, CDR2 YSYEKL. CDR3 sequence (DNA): TGCGCCAGCAGCCAAGGGGAGGAGCTAGGGCCCAGTGCTAGCACAGATACGCAGTATTTT. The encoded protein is CASSQGEELGPSASTDTQYF.

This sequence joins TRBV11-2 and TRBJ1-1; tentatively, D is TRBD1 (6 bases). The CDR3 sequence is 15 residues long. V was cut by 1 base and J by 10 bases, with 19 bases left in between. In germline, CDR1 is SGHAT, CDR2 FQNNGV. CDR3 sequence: CASSLVQGPPGGAFF. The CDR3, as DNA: TGTGCCAGCAGCTTAGTCCAGGGGCCGCCGGGAGGAGCTTTCTTT.

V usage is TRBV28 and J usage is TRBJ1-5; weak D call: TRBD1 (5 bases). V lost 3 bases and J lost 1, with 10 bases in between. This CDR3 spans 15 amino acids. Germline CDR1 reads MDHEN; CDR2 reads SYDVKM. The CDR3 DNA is TGTGCCAGCAGTTTGGGCAGGGTCAGCAATCAGCCCCAGCATTTT. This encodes CASSLGRVSNQPQHF.

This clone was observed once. CDR3 DNA sequence: TGTGCCAGCAGCCAAGGACAGGCCAGGGGCTACACCTTC. Its protein is CASSQGQARGYTF. The chain carries TRBV4-2 and TRBJ1-2; D possibly corresponds to TRBD1 (6 bases). Trimming left V 1 base short and J 8 bases short, with 11 bases between. Per germline, CDR1 LGHNA and CDR2 YNFKEQ. The CDR3 is 13 amino acids.

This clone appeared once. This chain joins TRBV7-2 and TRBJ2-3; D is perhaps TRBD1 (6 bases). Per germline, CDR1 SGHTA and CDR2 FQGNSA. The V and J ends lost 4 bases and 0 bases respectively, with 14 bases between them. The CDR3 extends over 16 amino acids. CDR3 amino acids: CASSSDSGASTDTQYF. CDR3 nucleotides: TGTGCCAGCAGCTCCGACTCAGGGGCCAGCACAGATACGCAGTATTTT. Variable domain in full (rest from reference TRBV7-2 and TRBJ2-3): GAGVSQSPSNKVTEKGKDVELRCDPISGHTALYWYRQSLGQGLEFLIYFQGNSAPDKSGLPSDRFSAERTGGSVSTLTIQRTQQEDSAVYLCASSSDSGASTDTQYFGPGTRLTVL.

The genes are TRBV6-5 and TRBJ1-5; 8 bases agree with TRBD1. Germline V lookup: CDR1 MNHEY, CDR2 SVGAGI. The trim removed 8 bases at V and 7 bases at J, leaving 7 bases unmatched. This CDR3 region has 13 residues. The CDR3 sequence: CASGDRFLQPQHF. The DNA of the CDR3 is TGTGCCAGCGGGGACAGGTTTTTACAGCCCCAGCATTTT.

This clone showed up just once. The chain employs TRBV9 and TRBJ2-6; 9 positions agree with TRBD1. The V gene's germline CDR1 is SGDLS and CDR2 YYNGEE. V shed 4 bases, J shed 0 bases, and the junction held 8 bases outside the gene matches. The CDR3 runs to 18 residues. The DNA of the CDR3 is TGTGCCAGCAGCCCTCGGGACAGGGCGGACTCTGGGGCCAACGTCCTGACTTTC. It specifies CASSPRDRADSGANVLTF.

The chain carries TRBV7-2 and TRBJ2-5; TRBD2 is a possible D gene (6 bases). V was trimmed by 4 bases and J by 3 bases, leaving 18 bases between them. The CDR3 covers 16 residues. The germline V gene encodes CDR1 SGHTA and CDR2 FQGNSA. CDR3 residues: CASSSRLVGLKETQYF. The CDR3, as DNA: TGTGCCAGCAGCTCGAGACTAGTAGGGTTAAAAGAGACCCAGTACTTC.

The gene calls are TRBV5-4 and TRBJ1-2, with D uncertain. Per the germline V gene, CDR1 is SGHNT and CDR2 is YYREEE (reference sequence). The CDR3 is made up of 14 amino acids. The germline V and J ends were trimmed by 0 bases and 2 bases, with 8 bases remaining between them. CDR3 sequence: CASSLGGRNYGYTF. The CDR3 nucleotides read TGTGCCAGCAGCTTGGGAGGGAGGAACTATGGCTACACCTTC.

CDR3 residues: CASSTHNSPGVYEQYF. The CDR3, as DNA: TGTGCCAGCAGTACTCACAACTCTCCCGGAGTCTACGAGCAGTACTTC. The chain couples TRBV6-2 or TRBV6-3 to TRBJ2-7; D not certain. V lost 5 bases and J lost 3, with 20 bases in between. Per germline, CDR1 MNHEY and CDR2 SVGEGT. This CDR3 spans 16 amino acids.

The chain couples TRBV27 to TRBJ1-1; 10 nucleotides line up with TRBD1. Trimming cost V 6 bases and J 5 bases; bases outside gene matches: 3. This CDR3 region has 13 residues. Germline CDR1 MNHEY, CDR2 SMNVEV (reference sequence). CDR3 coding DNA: TGTGCCAGCAGAGACAGGGGGCGAACTGAAGCTTTCTTT. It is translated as CASRDRGRTEAFF.

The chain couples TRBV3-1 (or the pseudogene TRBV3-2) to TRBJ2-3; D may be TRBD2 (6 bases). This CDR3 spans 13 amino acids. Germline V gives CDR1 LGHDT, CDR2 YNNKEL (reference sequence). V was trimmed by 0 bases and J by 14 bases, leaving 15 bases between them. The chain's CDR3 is CASSQEGFGSGYF. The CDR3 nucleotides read TGTGCCAGCAGCCAAGAAGGGTTCGGGAGTGGGTATTTT.

CDR3 bases: TGCGCCAGCAGCTTGGTTGACAGCTACGAGCAGTACTTC. Its translation is CASSLVDSYEQYF. V is TRBV5-1 and J is TRBJ2-7; tentative D call: TRBD1 (5 bases). The V and J ends lost 0 bases and 3 bases respectively, with 7 bases between them. CDR3 size: 13 residues. From germline, CDR1 is SGHRS and CDR2 YFSETQ.

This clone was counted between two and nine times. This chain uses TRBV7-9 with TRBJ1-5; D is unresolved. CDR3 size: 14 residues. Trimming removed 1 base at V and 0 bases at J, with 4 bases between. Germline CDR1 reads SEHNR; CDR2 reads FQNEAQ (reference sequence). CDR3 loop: CASSLGASNQPQHF. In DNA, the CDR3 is TGTGCCAGCAGCTTAGGAGCTAGCAATCAGCCCCAGCATTTT.

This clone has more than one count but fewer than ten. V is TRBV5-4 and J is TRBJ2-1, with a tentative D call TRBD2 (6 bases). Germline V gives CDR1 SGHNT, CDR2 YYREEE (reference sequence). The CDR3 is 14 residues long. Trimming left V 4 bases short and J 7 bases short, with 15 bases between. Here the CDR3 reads CASSPGGARNEQFF. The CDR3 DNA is TGTGCCAGCAGCCCTGGAGGGGCCAGGAATGAGCAGTTCTTC. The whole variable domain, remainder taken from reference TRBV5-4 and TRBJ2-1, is ETGVTQSPTHLIKTRGQQVTLRCSSQSGHNTVSWYQQALGQGPQFIFQYYREEENGRGNFPPRFSGLQFPNYSSELNVNALELDDSALYLCASSPGGARNEQFFGPGTRLTVL.

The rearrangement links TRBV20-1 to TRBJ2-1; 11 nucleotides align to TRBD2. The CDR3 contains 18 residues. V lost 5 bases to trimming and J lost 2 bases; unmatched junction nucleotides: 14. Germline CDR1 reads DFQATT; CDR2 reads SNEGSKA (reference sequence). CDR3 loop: CSARASGGTRRTYNEQFF. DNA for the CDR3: TGCAGTGCTCGTGCTAGCGGGGGGACTCGAAGAACCTACAATGAGCAGTTCTTC.

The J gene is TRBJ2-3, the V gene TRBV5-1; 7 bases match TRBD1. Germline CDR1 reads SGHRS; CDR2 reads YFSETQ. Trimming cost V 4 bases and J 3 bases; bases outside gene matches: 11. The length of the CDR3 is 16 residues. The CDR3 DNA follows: TGCGCCAGCAGCCTGGAGAGGGCAGGGGGAACAGATACGCAGTATTTT. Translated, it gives CASSLERAGGTDTQYF.

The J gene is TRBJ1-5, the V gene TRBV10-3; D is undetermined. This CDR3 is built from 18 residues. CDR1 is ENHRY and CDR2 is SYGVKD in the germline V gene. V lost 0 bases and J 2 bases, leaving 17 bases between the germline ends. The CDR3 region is CAISESVLLRVGNQPQHF. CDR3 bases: TGTGCCATCAGTGAGTCAGTTTTGTTACGGGTTGGCAATCAGCCCCAGCATTTT.

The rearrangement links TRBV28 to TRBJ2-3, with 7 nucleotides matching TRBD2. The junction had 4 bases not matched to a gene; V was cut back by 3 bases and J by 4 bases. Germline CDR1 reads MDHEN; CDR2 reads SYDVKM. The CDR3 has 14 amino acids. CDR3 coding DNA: TGTGCCAGCAGTTTGACTAGCCTGGCAGATACGCAGTATTTT. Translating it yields CASSLTSLADTQYF.

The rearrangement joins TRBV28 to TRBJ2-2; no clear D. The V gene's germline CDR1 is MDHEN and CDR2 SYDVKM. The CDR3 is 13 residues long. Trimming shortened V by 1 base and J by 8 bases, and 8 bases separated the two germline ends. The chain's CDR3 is CASSLSSSGELFF. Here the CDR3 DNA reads TGTGCCAGCAGTTTATCCAGTTCGGGGGAGCTGTTTTTT.

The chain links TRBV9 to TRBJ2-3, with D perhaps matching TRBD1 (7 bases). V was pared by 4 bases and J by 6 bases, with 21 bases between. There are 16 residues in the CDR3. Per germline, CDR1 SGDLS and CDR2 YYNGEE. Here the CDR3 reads CASSPRTGGKTDTQYF. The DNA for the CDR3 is TGTGCCAGCAGCCCTCGGACAGGAGGGAAAACGGATACGCAGTATTTT.

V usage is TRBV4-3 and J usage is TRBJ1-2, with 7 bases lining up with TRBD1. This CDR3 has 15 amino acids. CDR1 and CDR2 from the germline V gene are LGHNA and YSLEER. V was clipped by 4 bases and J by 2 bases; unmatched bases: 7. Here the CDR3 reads CASSRNQQGNYGYTF. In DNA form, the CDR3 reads TGCGCCAGCAGCCGCAATCAACAGGGGAACTATGGCTACACCTTC.